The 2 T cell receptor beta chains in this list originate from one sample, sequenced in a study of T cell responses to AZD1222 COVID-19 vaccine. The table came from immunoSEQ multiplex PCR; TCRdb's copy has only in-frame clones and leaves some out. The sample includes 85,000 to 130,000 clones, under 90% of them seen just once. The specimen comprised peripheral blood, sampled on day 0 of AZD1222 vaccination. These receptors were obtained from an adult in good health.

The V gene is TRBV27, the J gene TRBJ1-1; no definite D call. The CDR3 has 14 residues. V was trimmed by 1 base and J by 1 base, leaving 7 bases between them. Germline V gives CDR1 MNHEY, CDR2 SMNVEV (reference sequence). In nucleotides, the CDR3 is TGTGCCAGCAGTTTATATTCGGGGAACACTGAAGCTTTCTTT. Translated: CASSLYSGNTEAFF.

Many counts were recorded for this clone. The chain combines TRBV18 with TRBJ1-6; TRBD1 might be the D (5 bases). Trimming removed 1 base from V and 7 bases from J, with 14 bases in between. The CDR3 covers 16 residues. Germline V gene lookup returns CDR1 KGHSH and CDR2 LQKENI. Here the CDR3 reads CASSPQGTGLNSPLHF. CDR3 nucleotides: TGTGCCAGCTCACCACAGGGGACCGGTTTGAATTCACCCCTCCACTTT.